This T cell receptor beta chain was observed in a study of graft-versus-host responses after intestinal transplantation. The study's findings and limits: Early post-transplant falls in HvG clones accompanied the peak levels of circulating GvH clones. High graft-versus-host to host-versus-graft clonal ratios were seen in allografts of patients with graft-donor T cell macrochimerism.

About this clone itself: Its target is unknown.

The germline V gene has CDR1 LNHDA and CDR2 SQIVND (reference sequence). The ends were cut back, 5 bases at V and 8 bases at J, with 18 bases in the middle. This CDR3 has 14 residues. Sequenced by immunoSEQ multiplex PCR; TCRdb stores in-frame clones only, minus some. In the table there are 110,000 to 150,000 clones, about 93% of which are singletons. This TCR derives from a human donor who received an intestinal transplant. The source material was unstimulated CD4+ T cells sorted from spleen or lymph node cells, sampled before intestinal transplant. The chain couples TRBV19 to TRBJ1-2; tentative D call: TRBD1 (6 bases). The CDR3 is CASSSQGPLVGYTF. CDR3 coding DNA: TGTGCCAGTAGTTCACAGGGACCTTTAGTGGGCTACACCTTC. The variable domain in full, with the rest retrieved from reference TRBV19 and TRBJ1-2, is DGGITQSPKYLFRKEGQNVTLSCEQNLNHDAMYWYRQDPGQGLRLIYYSQIVNDFQKGDIAEGYSVSREKKESFPLTVTSAQKNPTAFYLCASSSQGPLVGYTFGSGTRLTVV.